Below are 20 T cell receptor beta chains sequenced from a single sample in a study of T cells in Graves' hyperthyroidism and ophthalmopathy. The CDR3 regions of TCR beta were amplified from RNA transcripts. Using the HTBI primer set, a first-round RT-PCR was run on the TCR CDR3. From the multiplex PCR reads, TCRdb called clonotypes with MiXCR, one entry per CDR3 protein. The repertoire holds more than 300,000 distinct CDR3 sequences, 14% seen once, with about 20% in the top ten. Source material: blood. The receptors shown here come from a woman in her thirties with Graves' ophthalmopathy.

This clonotype was observed at least ten times. The gene calls are TRBV12-3 or TRBV12-4 and TRBJ1-4, with no clear D. The germline V and J ends were trimmed by 5 bases and 4 bases, with 14 bases remaining between them. The CDR3 consists of 15 residues. CDR3 amino acids: CASSPRTANNEKLFF. CDR3 bases: TGTGCCAGCAGTCCACGGACCGCTAATAATGAAAAACTGTTTTTT.

This clonotype was recorded many times. The chain carries TRBV30 and TRBJ1-1, with a possible D match to TRBD1 (6 bases). Trimming removed 5 bases at V and 1 base at J, with 20 bases between. Germline CDR1 is GTSNPN and CDR2 is SVGIG (reference sequence). There are 16 residues in the CDR3. The CDR3 is CAWSRGTPLGNTEAFF. The CDR3 DNA reads TGTGCCTGGTCCCGGGGGACACCTCTGGGGAACACTGAAGCTTTCTTT.

This clonotype was detected only a few times. This chain uses TRBV2 with TRBJ1-2; no clear D. The CDR3 consists of 14 residues. Germline-derived CDR1 and CDR2 are SNHLY and FYNNEI. Trimming shortened V by 2 bases and J by 8 bases, and 15 bases separated the two germline ends. The CDR3 nucleotides are TGTGCCAGCAGTGAATTCGTTGGGATCGGCGGCTACACCTTC. Its translation is CASSEFVGIGGYTF.

Ten or more counts support this clonotype. The chain employs TRBV7-2 and TRBJ2-1, with no clear D. CDR3 length: 13 amino acids. The germline gives CDR1 SGHTA, CDR2 FQGNSA. Deletions cut 5 bases from V and 5 bases from J, with 10 bases between. CDR3 residues: CASSRTLDNEQFF. The CDR3 DNA sequence: TGTGCCAGCAGCCGGACCCTCGACAATGAGCAGTTCTTC. Full variable domain (remainder filled in from reference TRBV7-2 and TRBJ2-1): GAGVSQSPSNKVTEKGKDVELRCDPISGHTALYWYRQSLGQGLEFLIYFQGNSAPDKSGLPSDRFSAERTGGSVSTLTIQRTQQEDSAVYLCASSRTLDNEQFFGPGTRLTVL.

This clonotype occurred a few times. The gene calls are TRBV11-2 and TRBJ1-3; D unclear. Trimming stripped 2 bases from V and 0 bases from J, with 14 bases between. In germline, CDR1 is SGHAT, CDR2 FQNNGV. CDR3 size: 17 residues. The CDR3 loop reads CASSLTVGKGSGNTIYF. The CDR3 DNA reads as TGTGCCAGCAGCTTAACGGTGGGGAAGGGCTCTGGAAACACCATATATTTT.

The sample holds a few counts of this clonotype. The chain combines TRBV5-6 with TRBJ1-3; a weak D match, TRBD1 (5 bases). V gave up 6 bases and J gave up 0 bases, with 22 bases separating them. Germline V lookup: CDR1 SGHDT, CDR2 YYEEEE. The CDR3 length is 18 residues. The CDR3 DNA is TGTGCCAGCACCAAAACAAAAACAGGATACCCCTCTGGAAACACCATATATTTT. Its protein is CASTKTKTGYPSGNTIYF.

Many counts were recorded for this clonotype. V and J are TRBV27 and TRBJ2-7; tentatively, D is TRBD1 (6 bases). The CDR3 covers 16 residues. Germline V gene lookup returns CDR1 MNHEY and CDR2 SMNVEV (reference sequence). V was pared by 0 bases and J by 0 bases, with 12 bases between. In DNA, the CDR3 is TGTGCCAGCAGTTTATCTCAGGGGACGAGCTCCTACGAGCAGTACTTC. Translation: CASSLSQGTSSYEQYF.

There are a few counts of this clonotype. CDR3 protein: CSVLYNEQFF. CDR3 sequence (DNA): TGCAGCGTACTTTACAATGAGCAGTTCTTC. The rearrangement links TRBV29-1 to TRBJ2-1, with no clear D. The germline V gene has CDR1 SQVTM and CDR2 ANQGSEA. V lost 6 bases to trimming and J lost 4 bases, with 4 bases between them. CDR3 length: 10 amino acids.

This clonotype showed up many times. The chain links TRBV2 to TRBJ1-1; D gene uncertain. The CDR3 contains 14 residues. Trimming removed 4 bases from V and 4 bases from J, with 13 bases in between. The germline gives CDR1 SNHLY, CDR2 FYNNEI. The CDR3 protein is CASSVSGSGTEAFF. The CDR3 DNA reads as TGTGCCAGCAGTGTTTCCGGGAGCGGCACTGAAGCTTTCTTT.

The sample holds a few counts of this clonotype. The chain has TRBV29-1 and TRBJ2-1, with D maybe TRBD1 (5 bases). In germline, CDR1 is SQVTM, CDR2 ANQGSEA. This CDR3 comprises 12 residues. Trimming stripped 4 bases from V and 11 bases from J, with 15 bases between. The CDR3 is CSVGGQGWKQFF. The CDR3 DNA reads as TGCAGCGTTGGCGGCCAGGGATGGAAGCAGTTCTTC.

This clonotype was observed a handful of times. The chain uses TRBV30 and TRBJ2-5; no definite D call. Germline CDR1 reads GTSNPN; CDR2 reads SVGIG (reference sequence). This CDR3 comprises 13 residues. V lost 4 bases, J lost 4 bases, and 13 bases lay in between. CDR3 bases: TGTGCCTGGACTCCTTCAAGTCGAGAGACCCAGTACTTC. This codes for CAWTPSSRETQYF.

This clonotype has at least ten counts. The J gene is TRBJ1-1, the V gene TRBV11-2, with TRBD1 as a possible D gene (6 bases). The germline gives CDR1 SGHAT, CDR2 FQNNGV. The CDR3 is 12 residues long. The V and J ends lost 6 bases and 8 bases respectively, with 13 bases between them. The DNA of the CDR3 is TGTGCCAGCAGGGCAGGCAGGGGAGAAGCTTTCTTT. It specifies CASRAGRGEAFF. Variable domain in full (rest from reference TRBV11-2 and TRBJ1-1): EAGVAQSPRYKIIEKRQSVAFWCNPISGHATLYWYQQILGQGPKLLIQFQNNGVVDDSQLPKDRFSAERLKGVDSTLKIQPAKLEDSAVYLCASRAGRGEAFFGQGTRLTVV.

This clonotype was detected ten times or more. CDR3 loop: CASSLLGADSTDTQYF. The CDR3 DNA reads TGTGCCAGCAGCTTATTAGGGGCGGATAGCACAGATACGCAGTATTTT. The chain couples TRBV7-2 to TRBJ2-3; the D gene is possibly TRBD1 (5 bases). Between the trimmed V and J ends, which lost 2 bases and 0 bases, there was a span of 12 bases. CDR1 and CDR2 (germline): SGHTA, FQGNSA. This CDR3 contains 16 residues. The full variable domain, rest sourced from reference TRBV7-2 and TRBJ2-3, is GAGVSQSPSNKVTEKGKDVELRCDPISGHTALYWYRQSLGQGLEFLIYFQGNSAPDKSGLPSDRFSAERTGGSVSTLTIQRTQQEDSAVYLCASSLLGADSTDTQYFGPGTRLTVL.

In its sample, this clonotype was seen a few times. V gene TRBV4-2 combines with J gene TRBJ2-7, with D unclear. The germline V and J ends were trimmed by 0 bases and 5 bases, with 8 bases remaining between them. The CDR3 has 13 residues. Per the germline V gene, CDR1 is LGHNA and CDR2 is YNFKEQ. The CDR3 region has the DNA TGTGCCAGCAGCCAAGACGGCTATGACGAGCAGTACTTC. This sequence encodes CASSQDGYDEQYF.

This clonotype was detected many times. The chain uses TRBV5-1 and TRBJ2-1; 11 bases fit TRBD2. Trimming at V came to 0 bases and at J to 7 bases, leaving 6 bases not matched to a gene. Germline loops: CDR1 SGHRS, CDR2 YFSETQ. This CDR3 has 16 residues. The CDR3 region has the DNA TGCGCCAGCAGCTTGGCCTTGTCTAGCGGGGGGAATGAGCAGTTCTTC. This sequence encodes CASSLALSSGGNEQFF.

This clonotype showed up many times. V gene TRBV30 combines with J gene TRBJ2-2; tentatively, D is TRBD1 or TRBD2 (5 bases each). The CDR3 consists of 14 residues. In germline, CDR1 is GTSNPN, CDR2 SVGIG (reference sequence). V shed 7 bases and J shed 0 bases, with 12 bases lying between them. This CDR3 is CASAGTANTGELFF. CDR3 coding DNA: TGTGCCTCGGCCGGGACGGCGAACACCGGGGAGCTGTTTTTT.

There are many counts of this clonotype. This chain uses TRBV18 with TRBJ1-5, with 7 bases that match TRBD1. V shed 2 bases, J shed 9 bases, and the junction held 10 bases outside the gene matches. The CDR3 extends over 15 amino acids. Germline lookup yields CDR1 KGHSH and CDR2 LQKENI. CDR3 protein: CASSPATGKGGPQHF. Written as DNA, the CDR3 is TGTGCCAGCTCACCAGCGACAGGGAAGGGCGGGCCCCAGCATTTT.

Remarks on this clonotype: A much larger clone lies a single base off, so this may be a read error. V usage is TRBV7-2 and J usage is TRBJ2-7, with a possible D match to TRBD1 (6 bases). The V and J ends lost 4 bases and 2 bases respectively, with 15 bases between them. The CDR3 spans 15 residues. Germline CDR1 SGHTA, CDR2 FQGNSA. The CDR3 loop reads CTSSSRTAPAYEQYF. In DNA, the CDR3 is TGTACCAGCAGCTCGCGGACAGCCCCTGCCTACGAGCAGTACTTC.

This clonotype was counted at least ten times. CDR3 loop: CASSLTHIRGFNQPQHF. The DNA for the CDR3 is TGTGCCAGCAGTTTAACCCACATCAGGGGCTTTAATCAGCCCCAGCATTTT. The chain carries TRBV28 and TRBJ1-5, with a weak D call TRBD1 (6 bases). The V and J ends lost 2 bases and 4 bases respectively, with 18 bases between them. CDR3 length: 17 amino acids. CDR1 and CDR2 from the germline V gene are MDHEN and SYDVKM.

This clonotype was observed many times. This rearrangement joins TRBV30 to TRBJ1-4, with 8 bases that match TRBD1. The CDR3 is made up of 13 amino acids. The V segment lost 5 bases and the J segment 10 bases; nucleotides outside the gene matches: 9. Germline V gene sequence: CDR1 GTSNPN, CDR2 SVGIG (reference sequence). As DNA, the CDR3 is TGTGCCTGGGCGCAGGGGGCAGTTGGAAAACTGTTTTTT. Its protein product is CAWAQGAVGKLFF.